Each of the 28 T cell receptor beta chains below was sequenced from the same sample in a study of shared clonotypes between healthy human individuals (TCRdb year 2020). The library was built by means of the immunoSEQ multiplex PCR assay. This is the immuneACCESS table as TCRdb keeps it, with only in-frame sequences that have V and J called. A part of the clones is gone; compared with another copy, unresolved V genes explain less than half, and the rest is unexplained. For this sample the table gives millions of clones, of which about 92% were detected only once. In total, the top ten clones hold around 0.14% of the sample. The sequenced material came from naive CD4+ T cells sorted from blood. The cell subset or site label corresponds to: CD45RA+ positively selected. The receptors were gathered from a young man in good health.

CDR3 sequence (DNA): TGTGCCAGCAGCCCCTCCAGCATCCCATTGGGAAACACCATATATTTT. Its protein is CASSPSSIPLGNTIYF. V usage is TRBV11-2 and J usage is TRBJ1-3; unclear D gene. V was cut by 5 bases and J by 4 bases, with 18 bases left in between. This CDR3 has 16 residues. The germline gives CDR1 SGHAT, CDR2 FQNNGV.

The CDR3 loop reads CATSRAGLGTEAFF. The CDR3 nucleotides are TGTGCCACCAGCAGAGCTGGCCTGGGCACTGAAGCTTTCTTT. This chain uses TRBV15 with TRBJ1-1; no definite D call. V lost 1 base, J lost 4 bases, and 10 bases lay in between. CDR3 length equals 14 residues. CDR1 and CDR2 from the germline V gene are LNHNV and YYDKDF (reference sequence).

The chain carries TRBV18 and TRBJ2-7; D possibly corresponds to TRBD2 (5 bases). Germline assignment: CDR1 KGHSH and CDR2 LQKENI. The V end was cut by 3 bases, the J end by 5 bases, with 8 bases between. The CDR3 length is 12 residues. The CDR3 bases are TGTGCCAGCTCACCGAGGGATCACGAGCAGTACTTC. Its translation is CASSPRDHEQYF.

This clone was seen just once. This sequence joins TRBV5-4 and TRBJ2-2, with D tentatively TRBD1 (5 bases). The CDR3 spans 16 residues. Trimming removed 3 bases at V and 2 bases at J, with 14 bases between. Germline CDR1 SGHNT, CDR2 YYREEE (reference sequence). The CDR3 region has the DNA TGTGCCAGCAGCTCCACCGACAGAATAAACACCGGGGAGCTGTTTTTT. This sequence encodes CASSSTDRINTGELFF.

The gene calls are TRBV27 and TRBJ2-5; D assignment may be TRBD1 or TRBD2 (5 bases each). The J call may be faulty, since TRBJ2-7 better matches the DNA end. This CDR3 has 14 residues. CDR1 MNHEY and CDR2 SMNVEV come from the germline V gene (reference sequence). The CDR3 loop is CASSLWWGPYEQYF. The CDR3 DNA reads as TGTGCCAGCAGTTTATGGTGGGGACCCTACGAGCAGTACTTC.

Comments on this clone: Other nucleotide sequences from this sample produce the same CDR3. The V call is TRBV9, the J call TRBJ2-1; D might be TRBD1 (5 bases). The ends were cut back, 0 bases at V and 1 base at J, with 8 bases in the middle. Germline CDR1 is SGDLS and CDR2 is YYNGEE. CDR3 length: 15 residues. CDR3 sequence (DNA): TGTGCCAGCAGCGTAGGATCAGGGTCCTACAATGAGCAGTTCTTC. It codes for CASSVGSGSYNEQFF. Complete variable domain (other parts from reference TRBV9 and TRBJ2-1): DSGVTQTPKHLITATGQRVTLRCSPRSGDLSVYWYQQSLDQGLQFLIQYYNGEERAKGNILERFSAQQFPDLHSELNLSSLELGDSALYFCASSVGSGSYNEQFFGPGTRLTVL.

V and J are TRBV5-4 and TRBJ1-3; 10 nucleotides line up with TRBD1. V lost 6 bases and J lost 4; bases outside the gene matches: 7. CDR1 SGHNT and CDR2 YYREEE come from the germline V gene (reference sequence). The CDR3 extends over 15 amino acids. The CDR3 reads CASNTDRGEGNTIYF. The CDR3, as DNA: TGTGCCAGCAATACGGACAGGGGGGAAGGAAACACCATATATTTT.

V is TRBV14 and J is TRBJ1-2; D gene unclear. CDR3 length equals 13 residues. Between the trimmed V and J ends, which lost 0 bases and 4 bases, there was a span of 6 bases. Looked up from germline, CDR1 is SGHDN and CDR2 is FVKESK. For the CDR3, the DNA is TGTGCCAGCAGCCAAGAGGTCGGCTATGGCTACACCTTC. Encoded protein: CASSQEVGYGYTF.

V is TRBV10-3 and J is TRBJ1-2, with a tentative D call TRBD1 (5 bases). V gave up 11 bases and J gave up 6 bases, with 19 bases separating them. The CDR3 is 13 residues long. The germline V gene encodes CDR1 ENHRY and CDR2 SYGVKD. CDR3 sequence (DNA): TGTGCCCTTCGATCAGGGTCCCGCGATGGCTACACCTTC. It specifies CALRSGSRDGYTF.

The chain uses TRBV7-9 and TRBJ2-4; 7 bases agree with TRBD2. The CDR3 covers 13 residues. Losses at the gene ends were 1 base for V and 11 bases for J; bases not matched to a gene: 5. Germline V lookup: CDR1 SEHNR, CDR2 FQNEAQ (reference sequence). Here the CDR3 reads CASSLDQRGLQYF. The CDR3 nucleotides read TGTGCCAGCAGCTTAGATCAGCGGGGTCTTCAGTACTTC.

V usage is TRBV6-6 and J usage is TRBJ1-6; a possible D gene is TRBD1 (6 bases). The germline CDR1 and CDR2 sequences are MNHNY and SVGAGI (reference sequence). The CDR3 totals 16 residues. V lost 6 bases and J 7 bases, leaving 19 bases between the germline ends. The CDR3 coding sequence is TGTGCCAGCAGGCCCGGACAGCCCTTATTCAATTCACCCCTCCACTTT. As protein: CASRPGQPLFNSPLHF.

The J gene is TRBJ2-3, the V gene TRBV15; D gene ambiguous. The germline V gene encodes CDR1 LNHNV and CDR2 YYDKDF (reference sequence). Trimming removed 1 base from V and 0 bases from J, with 17 bases in between. The CDR3 length is 18 residues. The CDR3 region is CATSRGELGGRSTDTQYF. CDR3 in DNA: TGTGCCACCAGCAGAGGCGAACTGGGTGGTAGGAGCACAGATACGCAGTATTTT. Full variable domain (missing parts from reference TRBV15 and TRBJ2-3): DAMVIQNPRYQVTQFGKPVTLSCSQTLNHNVMYWYQQKSSQAPKLLFHYYDKDFNNEADTPDNFQSRRPNTSFCFLDIRSPGLGDTAMYLCATSRGELGGRSTDTQYFGPGTRLTVL.

The chain employs TRBV5-6 and TRBJ1-2, with D possibly matching TRBD1 (5 bases). The ends were cut back, 4 bases at V and 8 bases at J, with 15 bases in the middle. Germline V gene sequence: CDR1 SGHDT, CDR2 YYEEEE. The CDR3 is 13 amino acids. The CDR3 is CASSLGRLGGYTF. The CDR3 coding sequence is TGTGCCAGCAGCCTGGGACGTCTTGGGGGCTACACCTTC.

This chain uses TRBV30 with TRBJ2-7; 10 bases are shared with TRBD2. CDR1 and CDR2 from the germline V gene are GTSNPN and SVGIG (reference sequence). Trimming at V came to 3 bases and at J to 5 bases, leaving 7 bases not matched to a gene. This CDR3 has 14 amino acids. CDR3 sequence reads: CAWRTTSGSNEQYF. The CDR3 DNA sequence: TGTGCCTGGAGAACGACTAGCGGGTCGAACGAGCAGTACTTC.

The chain has TRBV19 and TRBJ2-3; TRBD2 aligns across 9 bases. V shed 5 bases, J shed 2 bases, and the junction held 5 bases outside the gene matches. Germline loops: CDR1 LNHDA, CDR2 SQIVND (reference sequence). The CDR3 spans 15 residues. The CDR3 is CASSETSGNTDTQYF. The CDR3 region has the DNA TGTGCCAGTAGTGAGACTAGCGGAAACACAGATACGCAGTATTTT. Using reference TRBV19 and TRBJ2-3 for the parts outside the CDR3, the full variable domain is DGGITQSPKYLFRKEGQNVTLSCEQNLNHDAMYWYRQDPGQGLRLIYYSQIVNDFQKGDIAEGYSVSREKKESFPLTVTSAQKNPTAFYLCASSETSGNTDTQYFGPGTRLTVL.

V gene TRBV7-2 combines with J gene TRBJ2-5; 8 positions agree with TRBD2. The CDR3 covers 16 residues. Germline CDR1 and CDR2: SGHTA and FQGNSA. Trimming cost V 0 bases and J 2 bases; bases outside gene matches: 5. CDR3 DNA sequence: TGTGCCAGCAGCTTAGCGGGGCTAGCGGGTCAAGAGACCCAGTACTTC. This translates into CASSLAGLAGQETQYF.

Concerning this clone: The sample contains more than one DNA sequence encoding this CDR3. The CDR3 coding sequence is TGTGCCAGCAGTTACTCTAACAGCAATCAGCCCCAGCATTTT. It encodes CASSYSNSNQPQHF. This chain connects TRBV6-5 to TRBJ1-5; D unclear. This CDR3 is built from 14 residues. Germline V CDR1 and CDR2: MNHEY, SVGAGI. Trimming cost V 0 bases and J 1 base, with 4 bases left between them.

CDR3 nucleotides: TGTGCCAGCAGCCCCCCCGGGGGGAACACTGAAGCTTTCTTT. It codes for CASSPPGGNTEAFF. J is TRBJ1-1 and V is TRBV5-5; D might be TRBD1 (5 bases). CDR1 SGHKS and CDR2 YYEKEE come from the germline V gene (reference sequence). Trimming pared 4 bases from V and 1 base from J, leaving 11 bases between. The CDR3 spans 14 residues.

V usage is TRBV25-1 and J usage is TRBJ1-2; maybe TRBD1 (5 bases). The germline CDR1 and CDR2 sequences are MGHDK and SYGVNS. The V gene lost 4 bases and the J gene lost 2 bases, with 17 bases spanning the gap. This CDR3 region has 16 residues. DNA of the CDR3: TGTGCCAGCAGTGGTCCTCTAGGGGACGGGAACTATGGCTACACCTTC. This gives the protein CASSGPLGDGNYGYTF.

The rearrangement joins TRBV5-5 to TRBJ1-5, with D tentatively TRBD1 (5 bases). Trimming pared 1 base from V and 9 bases from J, leaving 14 bases between. There are 14 residues in the CDR3. Germline V lookup: CDR1 SGHKS, CDR2 YYEKEE (reference sequence). The CDR3 coding sequence is TGTGCCAGCAGCTTGTCGGGGGACTGGGCGCCCCAGCATTTT. This gives the protein CASSLSGDWAPQHF. The complete variable domain, with remaining parts taken from reference TRBV5-5 and TRBJ1-5, reads DAGVTQSPTHLIKTRGQQVTLRCSPISGHKSVSWYQQVLGQGPQFIFQYYEKEERGRGNFPDRFSARQFPNYSSELNVNALLLGDSALYLCASSLSGDWAPQHFGDGTRLSIL.

This chain connects TRBV2 to TRBJ1-4; 9 positions agree with TRBD1. The junction had 4 bases not matched to a gene; V was cut back by 8 bases and J by 3 bases. The CDR3 has 14 residues. Germline V gene sequence: CDR1 SNHLY, CDR2 FYNNEI. CDR3 sequence: CASGRQGANEKLFF. DNA for the CDR3: TGTGCCAGCGGGAGACAGGGGGCTAATGAAAAACTGTTTTTT.

The CDR3 sequence is CASSETGFNQPQHF. The DNA for the CDR3 is TGTGCCAGCAGTGAAACAGGGTTTAATCAGCCCCAGCATTTT. This chain joins TRBV25-1 and TRBJ1-5; a possible D gene is TRBD1 (6 bases). The CDR3 loop spans 14 amino acids. The V end lost 2 bases, the J end lost 4 bases, and 9 bases lay between the germline ends. The germline V gene has CDR1 MGHDK and CDR2 SYGVNS. Together with reference TRBV25-1 and TRBJ1-5, the CDR3 gives the full variable domain: EADIYQTPRYLVIGTGKKITLECSQTMGHDKMYWYQQDPGMELHLIHYSYGVNSTEKGDLSSESTVSRIRTEHFPLTLESARPSHTSQYLCASSETGFNQPQHFGDGTRLSIL.

The chain carries TRBV10-1 and TRBJ2-2; D remains ambiguous. This CDR3 spans 12 amino acids. CDR1 is WNHNN, CDR2 SYGVQD, per germline (reference sequence). The V and J ends lost 10 bases and 6 bases respectively, with 12 bases between them. The CDR3 nucleotides are TGCGCCACCGGACGGGTAGCCGGGGAGCTGTTTTTT. As protein: CATGRVAGELFF.

The chain couples TRBV4-3 to TRBJ2-7; 11 bases fit TRBD2. Germline V gene lookup returns CDR1 LGHNA and CDR2 YSLEER. The CDR3 runs to 15 residues. The V gene end was trimmed by 6 bases and the J gene end by 6 bases; junction bases not matched to a gene: 10. CDR3 sequence: CASSRTTSGMREQYF. CDR3 DNA sequence: TGCGCCAGCAGTCGCACGACTAGCGGGATGCGCGAGCAGTACTTC.

This chain joins TRBV27 and TRBJ2-3; D not resolved. The CDR3 length is 13 residues. Trimming took off 8 bases at V and 4 bases at J, with 13 bases between the two ends. CDR1 and CDR2 (germline): MNHEY, SMNVEV (reference sequence). CDR3 protein: CASQPLPSDTQYF. The CDR3 bases are TGTGCCAGCCAACCTCTCCCCTCAGATACGCAGTATTTT.

Remarks on this clone: Within the sample, other DNA sequences also encode this same CDR3. V is TRBV5-4 and J is TRBJ1-4; no firm D call. V lost 0 bases, J lost 4 bases, and 4 bases lay in between. The CDR3 extends over 13 amino acids. Germline V gene sequence: CDR1 SGHNT, CDR2 YYREEE (reference sequence). CDR3 amino acids: CASSLGGNEKLFF. The CDR3 coding sequence is TGTGCCAGCAGCTTGGGGGGTAATGAAAAACTGTTTTTT.

This sequence joins TRBV5-1 and TRBJ1-1, with 8 bases that match TRBD1. This CDR3 is built from 14 residues. Per the germline V gene, CDR1 is SGHRS and CDR2 is YFSETQ. Trimming took 7 bases from V and 0 from J; bases not matched to a gene: 5. The CDR3 DNA reads as TGCGCCAGCCGGACAGGGACAATGAACACTGAAGCTTTCTTT. As protein: CASRTGTMNTEAFF.

The chain couples TRBV6-1 to TRBJ2-7; 10 nucleotides agree with TRBD2. This CDR3 spans 15 amino acids. J lost 7 bases, V lost 7 bases, and 13 bases had no gene match. CDR1 and CDR2 from the germline V gene are MNHNS and SASEGT. CDR3 loop: CASIIAGGSEVEQYF. CDR3 coding DNA: TGTGCCAGCATTATAGCGGGAGGCTCCGAGGTGGAGCAGTACTTC.